The 17 T cell receptor beta chains below all came from one sample that was sequenced in a study of blood T cells in healthy people across ages. Together with a sample-barcoded 5' primer, a J-beta primer mix was included in a second PCR lasting about 7 to 11 cycles. One entry per CDR3 protein, called by TCRdb with MiXCR from the 5' RACE reads. The sample carries 800,000 to 950,000 distinct CDR3 sequences, about 34% recorded once. Sequencing was performed on blood. Every receptor here comes from a man between 18 and 29 years old in good health.

Regarding this clonotype: A much larger clone differs by one base, so this may be a read error. The CDR3 DNA is TGCAGGGCTACCAAGGAGACCCAGTACTTC. It translates to CRATKETQYF. V usage is TRBV20-1 and J usage is TRBJ2-5; D gene unclear. The CDR3 is 10 amino acids. The germline gives CDR1 DFQATT, CDR2 SNEGSKA (reference sequence).

This chain connects TRBV7-8 to TRBJ2-3, with TRBD1 matching over 8 bases. V dropped 4 bases and J dropped 1; count of bases not matched to a gene: 7. Germline V gene data show CDR1 as SGHVS and CDR2 as FQNEAQ. The CDR3 extends over 16 amino acids. The CDR3 DNA is TGTGCCAGCAGCTCACGATGGACAGGGCGCACAGATACGCAGTATTTT. Translation: CASSSRWTGRTDTQYF.

This clonotype showed up many times. In DNA form, the CDR3 reads TGTGCCAGCAGCCCCGATTCGGCTACGCAGTATTTT. Protein: CASSPDSATQYF. The V gene is TRBV7-9, the J gene TRBJ2-3; D gene ambiguous. Germline V gene lookup returns CDR1 SEHNR and CDR2 FQNEAQ (reference sequence). This CDR3 is 12 amino acids long. V dropped 5 bases and J dropped 8 bases, with 11 bases sitting between them.

This clonotype was recorded a few times. The chain links TRBV4-3 to TRBJ2-2; 11 nucleotides match TRBD2. V was clipped by 6 bases and J by 4 bases; unmatched bases: 4. The length of the CDR3 is 15 residues. CDR1 is LGHNA, CDR2 YSLEER, per germline. The CDR3 loop reads CASRLAGEGTGELFF. CDR3 sequence (DNA): TGCGCCAGCAGACTAGCGGGGGAGGGCACCGGGGAGCTGTTTTTT.

This clonotype was counted many times. The rearrangement uses TRBV4-2 and TRBJ1-2; maybe TRBD1 (6 bases). This CDR3 comprises 14 residues. Deletions cut 3 bases from V and 5 bases from J, with 13 bases between. Germline CDR1 reads LGHNA; CDR2 reads YNFKEQ. The chain's CDR3 is CASSHPGQTYGYTF. CDR3 DNA sequence: TGTGCCAGCAGCCATCCCGGACAGACATATGGCTACACCTTC.

This clonotype was counted a few times. The chain combines TRBV5-1 with TRBJ2-1; tentative D call: TRBD2 (5 bases). The germline V and J ends were trimmed by 5 bases and 2 bases, with 14 bases remaining between them. The V gene's germline CDR1 is SGHRS and CDR2 YFSETQ. CDR3 size: 15 residues. DNA for the CDR3: TGCGCCAGCAGATCTGCCGGGATCCCCTACAATGAGCAGTTCTTC. Residues: CASRSAGIPYNEQFF.

CDR3 DNA sequence: TGTGCCAGCAGTTATGACAGGGGCCGTCCCGAGCTGTTTTTT. Its protein is CASSYDRGRPELFF. The rearrangement uses TRBV27 and TRBJ2-2, with TRBD1 matching 8 bases. The CDR3 extends over 14 amino acids. From germline, CDR1 is MNHEY and CDR2 SMNVEV (reference sequence). Germline trimming cut 4 bases from V and 11 bases from J; bases unmatched to any gene: 9.

The J gene is TRBJ2-5, the V gene TRBV12-3 or TRBV12-4; tentative D call: TRBD2 (6 bases). Trimming took 1 base from V and 11 from J, leaving 14 bases between them. The CDR3 is 13 residues long. The DNA for the CDR3 is TGTGCCAGCAGTTTAGGTCTGAGGAGGGAGCAGTACTTC. This sequence encodes CASSLGLRREQYF.

On this clonotype itself: A much larger clone sits a single nucleotide away, making a read error possible. The chain links TRBV5-1 to TRBJ2-3; 8 bases agree with TRBD1. CDR3 length equals 14 residues. Looked up from germline, CDR1 is SGHRS and CDR2 is YFSETQ. CDR3 coding DNA: TGCGTCAGCTTCGGACAGGGAATCACAGATACGCAGTATTTT. This codes for CVSFGQGITDTQYF.

This clonotype was detected many times. The CDR3 bases are TGTGCCATCAGTGAAATACAGGGCTCCTACGAGCAGTACTTC. Translated, it gives CAISEIQGSYEQYF. The chain is built from TRBV10-3 and TRBJ2-7, with D perhaps matching TRBD1 (6 bases). V lost 3 bases and J 0 bases, leaving 9 bases between the germline ends. This CDR3 spans 14 amino acids. The germline CDR1 and CDR2 sequences are ENHRY and SYGVKD.

This chain connects TRBV4-1 to TRBJ1-2; the D gene is possibly TRBD1 (5 bases). Trimming took off 3 bases at V and 5 bases at J, with 13 bases between the two ends. The CDR3 consists of 14 residues. From germline, CDR1 is MGHRA and CDR2 YSYEKL. CDR3 amino acids: CASSHGGFEYGYTF. The CDR3 nucleotides are TGCGCCAGCAGCCATGGGGGGTTTGAATATGGCTACACCTTC.

In its sample, this clonotype was seen many times. The CDR3 protein is CASSQDRGDPSTDTQYF. The CDR3 DNA reads TGCGCCAGCAGCCAAGATCGGGGGGACCCCAGCACAGATACGCAGTATTTT. This chain uses TRBV4-3 with TRBJ2-3; 7 nucleotides line up with TRBD2. The germline V gene has CDR1 LGHNA and CDR2 YSLEER. The CDR3 runs 17 residues. V trimming: 0 bases; J trimming: 0 bases; junction bases outside the gene matches: 6.

This clonotype was counted a single time. The chain links TRBV12-3 or TRBV12-4 to TRBJ2-1; 13 nucleotides match TRBD2. Trimming took 5 bases from V and 9 from J; bases not matched to a gene: 7. This CDR3 is built from 15 residues. The CDR3 spells CASSTGLAGEGEQFF. The DNA of the CDR3 is TGTGCCAGCAGTACAGGACTAGCGGGGGAAGGTGAGCAGTTCTTC.

The chain recombines TRBV4-1 with TRBJ2-7; D call uncertain. There are 15 residues in the CDR3. Per the germline V gene, CDR1 is MGHRA and CDR2 is YSYEKL. V lost 0 bases, J lost 10 bases, and 19 bases lay in between. CDR3 amino acids: CASSQESRRDMAQYF. DNA of the CDR3: TGCGCCAGCAGCCAAGAATCTCGAAGGGATATGGCCCAGTACTTC.

The chain carries TRBV20-1 and TRBJ2-3; TRBD1 aligns across 8 bases. With 3 bases clipped from V and 1 base from J, the junction kept 3 bases outside the gene matches. The CDR3 is 14 residues long. The germline V gene has CDR1 DFQATT and CDR2 SNEGSKA (reference sequence). The CDR3 protein is CSARRGQGTDTQYF. CDR3 sequence (DNA): TGCAGTGCTAGGAGGGGACAGGGCACAGATACGCAGTATTTT.

This clonotype turned up a few times. The V gene is TRBV12-3 or TRBV12-4, the J gene TRBJ2-3; 10 bases are shared with TRBD2. The CDR3 length is 15 residues. With 9 bases clipped from V and 4 bases from J, the junction kept 10 bases outside the gene matches. The CDR3 here is CASRESGGAADTQYF. DNA for the CDR3: TGTGCCAGTAGAGAAAGCGGGGGGGCTGCAGATACGCAGTATTTT.

This clonotype turned up a few times. The chain couples TRBV28 to TRBJ1-5, with 7 bases lining up with TRBD1. After removal of 2 bases from V and 5 bases from J, the junction contained 9 bases not matched to a gene. This CDR3 contains 16 residues. The V gene's germline CDR1 is MDHEN and CDR2 SYDVKM. The CDR3 reads CASSLIGDSRHQPQHF. The CDR3 nucleotides are TGTGCCAGCAGTTTAATAGGGGACAGCCGGCATCAGCCCCAGCATTTT.